This entry lists 13 T cell receptor beta chains sequenced from one sample in a study of shared clonotypes between healthy human individuals. Measured with immunoSEQ multiplex PCR; TCRdb has only the in-frame clones, and not every one. The sample shows about 580,000 clones, about 98% of them seen only once. Naive-designated CD8 cells lacked CD45RO, were positively enriched for CCR7, and omitted terminally differentiated effector memory CD45RA+ cells. Sequenced material: naive CD8+ T cells sorted from blood. The receptors come from a man aged 25-40 years in good health.

This clone was detected once. In DNA form, the CDR3 reads TGTGCCAGCAGCGCCCCCGGAGGCGGGAGCAATGAGCAGTTCTTC. As protein: CASSAPGGGSNEQFF. This rearrangement joins TRBV9 to TRBJ2-1, with 7 bases matching TRBD2. The CDR3 spans 15 residues. V lost 3 bases and J lost 6; bases outside the gene matches: 9. Germline lookup yields CDR1 SGDLS and CDR2 YYNGEE.

V usage is TRBV29-1 and J usage is TRBJ2-7; 7 nucleotides line up with TRBD1. V trimming: 4 bases; J trimming: 1 base; junction bases outside the gene matches: 16. The CDR3 is made up of 17 amino acids. The germline V gene has CDR1 SQVTM and CDR2 ANQGSEA. As DNA, the CDR3 is TGCAGCGTTGTGTTGCCCTCAAACAGGGGTAGGTCCTACGAGCAGTACTTC. This translates into CSVVLPSNRGRSYEQYF.

CDR3 amino acids: CASSYSLGVHNEQFF. The CDR3 DNA follows: TGTGCCAGCAGTTACTCCTTAGGGGTACACAATGAGCAGTTCTTC. The rearrangement links TRBV6-5 to TRBJ2-1; D is possibly TRBD1 (5 bases). CDR1 is MNHEY and CDR2 is SVGAGI in the germline V gene. The CDR3 is made up of 15 amino acids. Trimming removed 0 bases at V and 5 bases at J, with 11 bases between.

The chain carries TRBV4-3 and TRBJ1-4; 8 bases line up with TRBD1. The CDR3 consists of 17 residues. V trimming: 4 bases; J trimming: 5 bases; junction bases outside the gene matches: 12. Germline V gene sequence: CDR1 LGHNA, CDR2 YSLEER. The CDR3 coding sequence is TGCGCCAGCAGCCCTTTCGAGGCCGGGACAGGCAATGAAAAACTGTTTTTT. This codes for CASSPFEAGTGNEKLFF.

The chain uses TRBV5-1 and TRBJ2-7; 12 bases agree with TRBD1. This CDR3 contains 15 residues. The trim removed 4 bases at V and 3 bases at J, leaving 5 bases unmatched. CDR1 is SGHRS and CDR2 is YFSETQ in the germline V gene. As DNA, the CDR3 is TGCGCCAGCAGCGACGGGACAGGGGGCGGCTACGAGCAGTACTTC. Residues: CASSDGTGGGYEQYF.

The chain couples TRBV5-1 to TRBJ1-1; 7 bases match TRBD1. The length of the CDR3 is 13 residues. Germline V lookup: CDR1 SGHRS, CDR2 YFSETQ. With V trimmed by 5 bases and J by 5 bases, 6 bases remained unmatched. The CDR3 loop is CASRDRPGTEAFF. The CDR3 nucleotides are TGCGCCAGCAGGGACAGGCCGGGGACTGAAGCTTTCTTT. Using reference TRBV5-1 and TRBJ1-1 for the parts outside the CDR3, the full variable domain is KAGVTQTPRYLIKTRGQQVTLSCSPISGHRSVSWYQQTPGQGLQFLFEYFSETQRNKGNFPGRFSGRQFSNSRSEMNVSTLELGDSALYLCASRDRPGTEAFFGQGTRLTVV.

The genes are TRBV7-9 and TRBJ2-1; D possibly matches TRBD1 or TRBD2 (5 bases each). This CDR3 comprises 12 residues. Trimming removed 1 base from V and 12 bases from J, with 10 bases in between. The germline V gene has CDR1 SEHNR and CDR2 FQNEAQ (reference sequence). In DNA, the CDR3 is TGTGCCAGCAGCTTAGAGTCCGGGGCGCAGTTCTTC. This gives the protein CASSLESGAQFF.

V and J are TRBV11-3 and TRBJ2-7, with 7 bases identical to TRBD2. The CDR3 has 14 amino acids. CDR1 and CDR2 from the germline V gene are SGHNT and YENEEA. After removal of 3 bases from V and 5 bases from J, the junction contained 7 bases not matched to a gene. In DNA form, the CDR3 reads TGTGCCAGCAGCTTTGGCGGGAGTGAGGACGAGCAGTACTTC. Translation gives CASSFGGSEDEQYF.

The gene calls are TRBV28 and TRBJ2-3; D remains ambiguous. The germline CDR1 and CDR2 sequences are MDHEN and SYDVKM. V lost 4 bases, J lost 0 bases, and 5 bases lay in between. CDR3 size: 13 residues. The CDR3 reads CASSSTSTDTQYF. CDR3 in DNA: TGTGCCAGCAGTTCTACTAGCACAGATACGCAGTATTTT. Together with reference TRBV28 and TRBJ2-3, the CDR3 gives the full variable domain: DVKVTQSSRYLVKRTGEKVFLECVQDMDHENMFWYRQDPGLGLRLIYFSYDVKMKEKGDIPEGYSVSREKKERFSLILESASTNQTSMYLCASSSTSTDTQYFGPGTRLTVL.

Here the CDR3 reads CASTAGVPSSYNEQFF. The DNA for the CDR3 is TGCGCCAGCACCGCGGGAGTGCCTAGCTCCTACAATGAGCAGTTCTTC. This sequence joins TRBV10-2 and TRBJ2-1; 7 positions match TRBD2. The germline gives CDR1 WSHSY, CDR2 SAAADI. This CDR3 is built from 16 residues. Losses at the gene ends were 7 bases for V and 0 bases for J; bases not matched to a gene: 9.

The rearrangement links TRBV19 to TRBJ2-1, with TRBD1 matching 10 bases. The CDR3 length is 15 residues. Germline assignment: CDR1 LNHDA and CDR2 SQIVND (reference sequence). V lost 3 bases and J lost 7; bases outside the gene matches: 6. The CDR3 sequence is CASSIDRGLRNEQFF. CDR3 bases: TGTGCCAGTAGTATCGACAGGGGGCTTCGAAATGAGCAGTTCTTC.

This chain connects TRBV19 to TRBJ1-1, with TRBD1 matching over 8 bases. V gave up 3 bases and J gave up 4 bases; unmatched junction bases: 10. The germline V gene has CDR1 LNHDA and CDR2 SQIVND (reference sequence). The CDR3 length is 16 residues. This CDR3 is CASSIGQGGVFTEAFF. CDR3 bases: TGTGCCAGTAGTATCGGACAGGGTGGTGTATTCACTGAAGCTTTCTTT.

The rearrangement joins TRBV28 to TRBJ1-4, with TRBD1 as a possible D gene (5 bases). The germline V gene encodes CDR1 MDHEN and CDR2 SYDVKM. V was clipped by 6 bases and J by 4 bases, with 12 bases between them. This CDR3 is built from 14 residues. The CDR3 loop reads CASRALGGNEKLFF. The CDR3 region has the DNA TGTGCCAGCAGGGCATTGGGGGGTAATGAAAAACTGTTTTTT. The entire variable domain, with the rest obtained from reference TRBV28 and TRBJ1-4, is as follows: DVKVTQSSRYLVKRTGEKVFLECVQDMDHENMFWYRQDPGLGLRLIYFSYDVKMKEKGDIPEGYSVSREKKERFSLILESASTNQTSMYLCASRALGGNEKLFFGSGTQLSVL.